This T cell receptor (beta chain) was found in a study of beta chain features in type 1 diabetes (dated by TCRdb to between 2017 and 2018). With regard to the full study: Mean age, gender distribution, total cell number and subset yield were not different between patients and healthy donors. A total of 85 million to 140 million sorted cells were examined across all samples, and a strong correlation was observed between cell number per subset and RNA yield. In the study, TCRB repertoires of sorted circulating CD4+ T cell subsets from recently diagnosed type 1 diabetes patients were compared with those of matched healthy donors. Whereas all 30 or so donors provided naive and central memory subsets, regulatory and stem cell-like memory subsets were isolated from just 8 patients and about eight healthy donors.

Each donor gave one peripheral blood draw, averaging roughly 0.11 L, which was collected into heparinised tubes. Using a panel that included CD45RO, CCR7, CD25, CD127, CD95 and CD27, naive, central memory, regulatory and stem cell-like memory CD4+ T cells were sorted on a BD FACSAria II. Every sorted population had a purity above 98%. PBMCs were separated immediately by Lymphoprep density gradient centrifugation and were stained directly, without being cultured. To minimize batch effects, samples were stained and sorted in pairs, one healthy donor with one patient per experiment. A note on this clone: The antigen it binds to is not known. No much larger clonotype is one base removed from it; base qualities were not supplied.

All of the isolated RNA was reverse transcribed with the High Capacity cDNA Reverse Transcription Kit, so expressed TCRB transcripts were sequenced. Deep immunoSEQ sequencing was applied to naive, central memory and regulatory T cell samples, giving an average of approximately 4 million total reads per sample. Sorted cells were lysed in RLT buffer, and RNA was extracted using DNase-treated RNeasy Micro or Mini kits according to cell number. To prevent cross-contamination, every cell subset was processed on its own, while patient and healthy donor samples were processed together. The immunoSEQ multiplex PCR was used to amplify TCRB sequences from cDNA, yielding 87-bp fragments that span the CDR3 region. Sequencing of the amplicons was performed on the Illumina HiSeq platform. The study's processing was this. Synthetic template baselines were used to correct PCR bias computationally, reads within Hamming distance 2 were collapsed together, and singletons that could not be merged were discarded. Reads were aligned against IMGT so that V, D and J genes, CDR3 length and insertions or deletions at six rearrangement sites could be assigned. Within each subset, clonotype counts were normalized to the number of sorted cells before true diversity and Gini coefficients were calculated with the tcR R package. The overlap coefficient, calculated on TCRB nucleotide sequences, was used to measure repertoire sharing. As a proxy for the pre-selection repertoire, out-of-frame TCRB sequences from naive cells were analyzed. Imported from immuneACCESS, the table was reduced by TCRdb to in-frame sequences with V and J called. These copies leave out some clones; in studies compared against another copy, an unresolved V gene accounts for under half, and the cause of the remainder is not known. The V and J calls and clone size were taken over from that table, and D and trimming were inferred from the DNA. The sample table lists 860,000 or so clones, roughly a sixth of them with a count of one. The biggest ten clones account for around 0.02% of the sample.

Study-level results and caveats: Patients with type 1 diabetes made fewer insertions and deleted more nucleotides at VDJ recombination sites, implying thymic rearrangement abnormalities. Because the HLA sub-analyses included only small numbers of individuals, any influence of HLA type on TCRB rearrangement was left unresolved. Because cDNA rather than genomic DNA was sequenced, highly expressing activated cells could have been over-represented, although no difference in activation and CD3 levels was found between groups. PCR might favor shorter templates, but patient and control samples were amplified and corrected together, so any skew would affect both groups equally. A moderate but significant shortening of TCRB CDR3 length was observed in type 1 diabetes patients in all four CD4+ subsets. Naive, central memory and regulatory TCRB repertoires appeared more similar among patients than among healthy donors.

Sequenced input: naive CD4+ T cells from blood. The cell subset or site label on this specimen signifies: true naive CD4+ T cells. This receptor was identified in a young woman in good health.

The CDR3 protein: CASSQEAGRYNEQFF. The DNA is as follows: TGTGCCAGCAGCCAAGAGGCGGGGAGATACAATGAGCAGTTCTTC. This chain is built from TRBV4-2 and TRBJ2-1; the D gene is possibly TRBD2, with 6 bases matching. There are 15 amino acids in the CDR3, from cysteine to phenylalanine inclusive. Only the CDR3 DNA stays, 45 bases, in frame from base 1. V is clipped by 0 bases and J by 4 bases, and the sequence between their germline boundaries is 10 bases long. The CDR1 and CDR2 encoded by the germline V gene are LGHNA and YNFKEQ.